The 27 T cell receptor beta chains below were found in one sample sequenced in a study of tumor and adjacent non-tumor tissue in lung cancer. A modified ARM-PCR protocol with three rounds of nested PCR amplified TCRbeta. TCRdb ran MiXCR on the multiplex PCR reads and lists one entry per CDR3 protein. Of around 210,000 distinct CDR3 sequences in the sample, about 76% were seen once. The template was RNA from unsorted bulk tissue. The specimen was lung tumor tissue. All receptors come from a man in his fifties or sixties with non-small cell lung cancer.

This clonotype was seen only a few times. This may stem from a read error, because a much larger clone lies one nucleotide away. The chain links TRBV4-3 to TRBJ2-1; no clear D gene. The V gene's germline CDR1 is LGHNA and CDR2 YSLEER. The CDR3 is 14 residues long. The ends were cut back, 0 bases at V and 0 bases at J, with 3 bases in the middle. The CDR3: CASSQEDSYNEQFF. CDR3 nucleotide sequence: TGCGCCAGCAGCCAAGAGGACTCCTACAATGAGCAGTTCTTC.

The V call is TRBV29-1, the J call TRBJ2-7, with D unclear. The CDR3 loop spans 12 amino acids. Trimming took 8 bases from V and 2 from J, leaving 13 bases between them. Germline V gene sequence: CDR1 SQVTM, CDR2 ANQGSEA. CDR3 residues: CSLVVAAYEQYF. For the CDR3, the DNA is TGCAGCCTTGTGGTTGCAGCCTACGAGCAGTACTTC.

The V gene is TRBV5-4, the J gene TRBJ1-2; TRBD1 matches at 7 bases. The trim removed 4 bases at V and 12 bases at J, leaving 12 bases unmatched. Germline CDR1 is SGHNT and CDR2 is YYREEE (reference sequence). The CDR3 loop spans 13 amino acids. The chain's CDR3 is CASSPTGQEGHTF. The CDR3 DNA is TGTGCCAGCAGCCCTACAGGACAGGAAGGCCACACCTTC.

Turning to this clonotype: The junction differs from germline at one of its ends, possibly a read error. The rearrangement uses TRBV6-2 or TRBV6-3 and TRBJ1-2; D is undetermined. Germline assignment: CDR1 MNHEY and CDR2 SVGEGT. This CDR3 spans 15 amino acids. CDR3 sequence: CASSYSLPTGYGYTF. The CDR3 DNA reads TGTGCCAGCAGTTACTCGCTACCAACGGGATATGGCTACACCTTT.

Concerning this clonotype: A much larger clone lies one base from this, so it may be a read error. The chain couples TRBV6-2 or TRBV6-3 to TRBJ2-2, with 12 bases matching TRBD2. The CDR3 is 18 amino acids. CDR1 MNHEY and CDR2 SVGEGT come from the germline V gene. V lost 8 bases and J lost 4; bases outside the gene matches: 14. The CDR3 DNA sequence: TGTGCCAGCGCCCCGGGACTAGCGGGCCCGGGGGTCACCGGGGAGCTGTTTTTT. Translated: CASAPGLAGPGVTGELFF.

This chain joins TRBV5-6 and TRBJ2-5, with a weak D call TRBD1 (5 bases). Per germline, CDR1 SGHDT and CDR2 YYEEEE. Trimming removed 7 bases at V and 1 base at J, with 17 bases between. CDR3 size: 15 residues. Written as DNA, the CDR3 is TGTGCCAGCGGCGCCACGACAGTGCCCCAAGAGACCCAGTACTTC. Translating gives CASGATTVPQETQYF.

Notes on this clonotype: A much larger clonotype is one base distant, so this may be a read error. The CDR3 carries no conserved terminal phenylalanine or tryptophan, so it likely arises from a read error. The chain recombines TRBV12-3 or TRBV12-4 with TRBJ2-1; no clear D. CDR3 size: 14 residues. V lost 3 bases, J lost 5 bases, and 11 bases lay in between. The CDR3 loop reads CASSFWSRNNEQFI. The CDR3, as DNA: TGTGCCAGCAGTTTCTGGTCGCGGAACAATGAGCAGTTCATC.

The V and J genes are TRBV7-9 and TRBJ2-1; no clear D gene. Germline V lookup: CDR1 SEHNR, CDR2 FQNEAQ (reference sequence). The CDR3 covers 12 residues. Trimming removed 8 bases at V and 6 bases at J, with 11 bases between. This CDR3 is CASESQINEQFF. CDR3 DNA sequence: TGTGCCAGCGAAAGCCAGATCAATGAGCAGTTCTTC.

Concerning this clonotype itself: The conserved closing phenylalanine or tryptophan is absent in this CDR3, likely reflecting a read error. The rearrangement links TRBV20-1 to TRBJ2-7, with D perhaps TRBD1 (6 bases). Germline assignment: CDR1 DFQATT and CDR2 SNEGSKA (reference sequence). Trimming cost V 4 bases and J 5 bases, with 12 bases left between them. This CDR3 is 12 amino acids long. The CDR3: CSAIRQDHEQYL. CDR3 sequence (DNA): TGCAGTGCTATAAGACAGGACCACGAGCAGTACTTA.

As for this clonotype: One junction end disagrees with the germline gene, perhaps due to a read error. The rearrangement uses TRBV11-2 and TRBJ2-3, with 11 bases matching TRBD2. CDR3 length equals 16 residues. From germline, CDR1 is SGHAT and CDR2 FQNNGV. CDR3 nucleotide sequence: TGTGTCAGCAGCTTAATTAGCGGGGGGGGCCCAGTTACGCAGTATTTT. The encoded protein is CVSSLISGGGPVTQYF.

Notes on this clonotype: With a much larger clone just one base away, this may be a read error. The chain employs TRBV6-6 and TRBJ2-5; D may match TRBD1 or TRBD2 (5 bases each). The CDR3 has 15 amino acids. Germline CDR1 is MNHNY and CDR2 is SVGAGI (reference sequence). CDR3 nucleotides: TGTGCCAGCAGTTACTCGGGCCAGCTAGGGGAGACCAAGTACTTC. Amino acids: CASSYSGQLGETKYF.

In this sample, this clonotype turned up once. This may be a read error, as it is one base from a much larger clone. This chain joins TRBV12-3 or TRBV12-4 and TRBJ2-1; D gene uncertain. V lost 5 bases and J lost 13, with 18 bases in between. The CDR3 is 13 residues long. CDR3 residues: CASSPLLHGIQFF. The CDR3 DNA reads as TGTGCCAGCAGTCCCCTGCTTCACGGCATTCAGTTCTTC.

About this clonotype: Compared with germline, one end of the junction differs, possibly owing to a read error. V and J are TRBV6-2 or TRBV6-3 and TRBJ2-3; 7 nucleotides match TRBD1. The CDR3 is made up of 14 amino acids. The V gene's germline CDR1 is MNHEY and CDR2 SVGEGT. For the CDR3, the DNA is TGTACCAGCAGCAGCTACACCGGGACAGAGATGCAGTATTTT. Its translation: CTSSSYTGTEMQYF.

Concerning this clonotype: With a much larger clone just one base away, this may be a read error. This chain links TRBV6-1 with TRBJ2-7; 9 positions match TRBD1. CDR1 and CDR2 from the germline V gene are MNHNS and SASEGT. CDR3 size: 15 residues. CDR3 in amino acids: CANSERTGATYEQYF. The CDR3 DNA sequence: TGTGCCAACAGTGAGCGGACAGGGGCGACCTACGAGCAGTACTTC.

Comment on this clonotype: This sequence may be a read error, since a much larger clone differs from it by one base. The genes are TRBV20-1 and TRBJ2-5; possibly TRBD1 or TRBD2 for D (5 bases each). Germline CDR1 and CDR2: DFQATT and SNEGSKA (reference sequence). The CDR3 totals 15 residues. V dropped 7 bases and J dropped 0 bases, with 18 bases sitting between them. The CDR3 loop reads CSVPRWDGYQETQYF. The CDR3 nucleotides read TGCAGTGTTCCGCGGTGGGACGGATACCAAGAGACCCAGTACTTC.

This clonotype has only one observation. This chain joins TRBV11-3 and TRBJ1-1; D is uncertain. V lost 9 bases, J lost 12 bases, and 23 bases lay in between. This CDR3 is 13 amino acids long. The V gene's germline CDR1 is SGHNT and CDR2 YENEEA. The CDR3 loop reads CARCLGSIPRTFF. The CDR3 bases are TGTGCCAGATGCTTAGGCTCGATACCTCGGACTTTCTTT.

This clonotype has just one count. A read error may account for a junction end that differs from germline. This chain uses TRBV6-5 with TRBJ2-7, with D perhaps TRBD1 (6 bases). Looked up from germline, CDR1 is MNHEY and CDR2 is SVGAGI. The CDR3 extends over 15 amino acids. Here the CDR3 DNA reads TGTGCCAGTAGTCAGGCTATGACAGGATCCTACAAGCAGTACTTC. Translating it yields CASSQAMTGSYKQYF.

In the case of this clonotype: The junction departs from germline at one end; a sequencing error may be responsible. The genes are TRBV12-3 or TRBV12-4 and TRBJ2-2; D may match TRBD1 or TRBD2 (5 bases each). The CDR3 is 17 residues long. Here the CDR3 reads CASRLDQGRGNTGELFF. CDR3 sequence (DNA): TGTGCCAGCAGATTAGACCAGGGACGGGGAAATACCGGGGAGCTGTTTTTT.

The chain joins TRBV6-5 to TRBJ1-1; the D is unclear. V dropped 5 bases and J dropped 5 bases, with 15 bases sitting between them. The V gene's germline CDR1 is MNHEY and CDR2 SVGAGI. The CDR3 is 14 residues long. The CDR3 reads CASSRESLGTEAFF. The DNA for the CDR3 is TGTGCCAGCAGTCGGGAATCCCTGGGGACTGAAGCTTTCTTT.

This chain connects TRBV7-9 to TRBJ2-3; 9 positions agree with TRBD2. After removal of 3 bases from V and 5 bases from J, the junction contained 12 bases not matched to a gene. The CDR3 loop spans 17 amino acids. Germline loops: CDR1 SEHNR, CDR2 FQNEAQ (reference sequence). CDR3 sequence: CASSFYAGGPDGDTQYF. The CDR3 region has the DNA TGTGCCAGCAGCTTCTATGCGGGAGGGCCGGACGGAGATACGCAGTATTTT.

About this clonotype: A much larger clone lies a single base off, so this may be a read error. The CDR3 loop is CSATRVWRENEQFF. The CDR3 nucleotides read TGCAGTGCTACGAGGGTCTGGCGGGAGAATGAGCAGTTCTTC. This chain uses TRBV20-1 with TRBJ2-1; 7 nucleotides agree with TRBD2. The CDR3 has 14 residues. The germline V gene has CDR1 DFQATT and CDR2 SNEGSKA (reference sequence). With 4 bases clipped from V and 7 bases from J, the junction kept 10 bases outside the gene matches.

This clonotype appeared once. The junction departs from the called germline gene at one end, perhaps through a read error. V gene TRBV20-1 combines with J gene TRBJ2-3; no clear D gene. Germline lookup yields CDR1 DFQATT and CDR2 SNEGSKA (reference sequence). The CDR3 contains 15 residues. This CDR3 reads CNARGLLTSTDTQYF. The CDR3 DNA sequence: TGCAATGCTAGAGGTCTACTGACTAGCACAGATACGCAGTATTTT.

As to this clonotype: A read error is likely, as this CDR3 ends without the conserved phenylalanine or tryptophan. The chain uses TRBV29-1 and TRBJ1-1; unclear D gene. There are 12 residues in the CDR3. V was trimmed by 6 bases and J by 3 bases, leaving 11 bases between them. CDR1 and CDR2 (germline): SQVTM, ANQGSEA. CDR3: CSVSERDTEAFL. CDR3 nucleotide sequence: TGCAGCGTAAGCGAGAGGGACACTGAAGCTTTCCTT.

On this clonotype: One base away lies a much larger clone, so this may be a sequencing read error. The chain has TRBV20-1 and TRBJ1-5; 8 bases match TRBD1. J was trimmed by 5 bases and V by 4 bases; bases with no gene match: 22. Germline values: CDR1 DFQATT, CDR2 SNEGSKA (reference sequence). The CDR3 is made up of 19 amino acids. CDR3: CSAKGEGGRQGMSYQPQHF. The DNA of the CDR3 is TGCAGTGCTAAAGGAGAAGGGGGGAGACAGGGGATGAGCTATCAGCCCCAGCATTTT.

V usage is TRBV11-3 and J usage is TRBJ1-2; a possible D gene is TRBD1 (6 bases). V lost 5 bases and J 10 bases, leaving 20 bases between the germline ends. This CDR3 has 14 residues. Germline lookup yields CDR1 SGHNT and CDR2 YENEEA. CDR3 sequence reads: CASSTGALKRDYTF. The CDR3 DNA reads as TGTGCCAGCAGCACGGGGGCCCTCAAGCGCGACTACACCTTC.

V and J are TRBV12-3 or TRBV12-4 and TRBJ2-1; D call uncertain. The CDR3 covers 12 residues. V shed 9 bases and J shed 6 bases, with 12 bases lying between them. The CDR3 reads CARSNAANEQFF. DNA for the CDR3: TGTGCCAGAAGTAACGCGGCCAATGAGCAGTTCTTC.

With respect to this clonotype: Just one base apart from a much larger clone, this may be a read error. The V gene is TRBV6-6, the J gene TRBJ1-3, with D possibly being TRBD1 (6 bases). The germline V gene has CDR1 MNHNY and CDR2 SVGAGI (reference sequence). The CDR3 is 17 residues long. For the CDR3, the DNA is TGTGCCAGCAGTTACTCGAGGGGGGGACCCTCTGGAAACATCATATATTTT. It is translated as CASSYSRGGPSGNIIYF.